This TCR beta chain was found in a study of T cells after yellow fever vaccination. Study observations and caveats: Booster samples showed a return of most primary-vaccination clones (around 96% CD4, about 87% CD8). Abundant bulk-derived clonotypes could contaminate FACS-sorted repertoires.

The ends were cut back, 2 bases at V and 7 bases at J, with 11 bases in the middle. The CDR3 consists of 14 residues. Germline CDR1 KGHDR, CDR2 SFDVKD. A 5'RACE template-switching step, the method used to make TCR cDNA, added a universal primer site and UMIs. MiXCR, run by TCRdb on the 5' RACE reads, gives a single entry per CDR3 protein. The sample shows approximately 340,000 distinct CDR3 sequences, roughly 8.7% of them seen only once. The table lists this clonotype with a few counts. Its antigen is still unknown. The sample consisted of PBMCs, taken on the day of the first yellow fever vaccination. This clonotype was obtained from a man aged 18 to 29 who received the YFV17D yellow fever vaccine. The chain couples TRBV24-1 to TRBJ1-5; D possibly corresponds to TRBD1 (6 bases). CDR3: CATSDSSTGQPQHF. In DNA, the CDR3 is TGTGCCACCAGTGATTCGTCCACAGGGCAGCCCCAGCATTTT.